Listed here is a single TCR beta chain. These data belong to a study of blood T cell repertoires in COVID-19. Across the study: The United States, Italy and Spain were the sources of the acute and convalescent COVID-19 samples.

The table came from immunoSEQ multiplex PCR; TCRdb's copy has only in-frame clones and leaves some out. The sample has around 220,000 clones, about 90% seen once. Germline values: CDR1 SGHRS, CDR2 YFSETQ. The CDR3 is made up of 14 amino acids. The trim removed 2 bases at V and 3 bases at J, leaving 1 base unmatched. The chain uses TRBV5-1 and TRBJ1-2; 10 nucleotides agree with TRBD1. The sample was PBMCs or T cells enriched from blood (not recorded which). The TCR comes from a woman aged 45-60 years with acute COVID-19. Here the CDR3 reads CASSLDRGHYGYTF. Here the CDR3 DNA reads TGCGCCAGCAGCTTAGACAGGGGGCACTATGGCTACACCTTC. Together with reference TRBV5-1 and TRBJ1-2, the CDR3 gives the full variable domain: KAGVTQTPRYLIKTRGQQVTLSCSPISGHRSVSWYQQTPGQGLQFLFEYFSETQRNKGNFPGRFSGRQFSNSRSEMNVSTLELGDSALYLCASSLDRGHYGYTFGSGTRLTVV.